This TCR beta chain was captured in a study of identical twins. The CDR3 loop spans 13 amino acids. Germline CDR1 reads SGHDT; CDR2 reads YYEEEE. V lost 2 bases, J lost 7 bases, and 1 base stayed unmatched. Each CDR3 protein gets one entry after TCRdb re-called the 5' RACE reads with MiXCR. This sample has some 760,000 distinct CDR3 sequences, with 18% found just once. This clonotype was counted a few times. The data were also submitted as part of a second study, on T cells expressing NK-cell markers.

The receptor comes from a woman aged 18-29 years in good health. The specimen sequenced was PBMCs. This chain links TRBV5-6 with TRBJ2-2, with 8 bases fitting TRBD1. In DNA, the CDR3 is TGTGCCAGCAGCTTCGACAGGGGCGGGGAGCTGTTTTTT. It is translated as CASSFDRGGELFF.